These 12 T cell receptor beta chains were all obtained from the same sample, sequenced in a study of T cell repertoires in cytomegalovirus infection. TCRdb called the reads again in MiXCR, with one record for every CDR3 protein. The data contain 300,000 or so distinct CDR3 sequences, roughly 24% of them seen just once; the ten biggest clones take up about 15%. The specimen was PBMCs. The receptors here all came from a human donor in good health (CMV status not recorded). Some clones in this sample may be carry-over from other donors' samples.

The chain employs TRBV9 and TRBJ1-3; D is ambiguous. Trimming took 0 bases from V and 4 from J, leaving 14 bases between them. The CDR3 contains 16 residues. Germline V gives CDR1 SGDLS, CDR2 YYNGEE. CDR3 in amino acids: CASSVEGFRGGNTIYF. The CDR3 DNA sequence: TGTGCCAGCAGCGTAGAGGGCTTCAGAGGAGGAAACACCATATATTTT.

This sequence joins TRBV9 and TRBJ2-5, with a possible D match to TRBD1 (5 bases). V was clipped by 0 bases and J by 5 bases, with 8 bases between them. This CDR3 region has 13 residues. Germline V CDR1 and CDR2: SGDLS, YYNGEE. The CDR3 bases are TGTGCCAGCAGCGTAGGGGGCATGGAGACCCAGTACTTC. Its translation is CASSVGGMETQYF.

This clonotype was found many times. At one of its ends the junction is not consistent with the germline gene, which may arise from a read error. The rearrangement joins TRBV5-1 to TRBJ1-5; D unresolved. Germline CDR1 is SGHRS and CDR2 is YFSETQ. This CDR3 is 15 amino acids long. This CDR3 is CASSLGPGGNQPQHF. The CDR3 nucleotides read TGTGCCAGCAGCTTAGGCCCGGGAGGCAATCAGCCCCAGCATTTT. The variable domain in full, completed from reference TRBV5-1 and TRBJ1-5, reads KAGVTQTPRYLIKTRGQQVTLSCSPISGHRSVSWYQQTPGQGLQFLFEYFSETQRNKGNFPGRFSGRQFSNSRSEMNVSTLELGDSALYLCASSLGPGGNQPQHFGDGTRLSIL.

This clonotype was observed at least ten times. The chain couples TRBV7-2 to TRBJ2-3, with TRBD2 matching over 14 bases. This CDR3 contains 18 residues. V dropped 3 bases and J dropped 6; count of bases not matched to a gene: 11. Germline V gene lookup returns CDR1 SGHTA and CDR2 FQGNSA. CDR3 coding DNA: TGTGCCAGCAGCTTCTCCCCGGGACTAGCGGGAGTTCAGGATACGCAGTATTTT. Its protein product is CASSFSPGLAGVQDTQYF.

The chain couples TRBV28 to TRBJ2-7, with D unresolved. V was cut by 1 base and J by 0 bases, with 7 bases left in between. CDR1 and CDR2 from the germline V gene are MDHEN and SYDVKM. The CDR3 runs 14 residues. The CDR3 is CASSLYDHSYEQYF. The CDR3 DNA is TGTGCCAGCAGTTTATATGACCACTCCTACGAGCAGTACTTC.

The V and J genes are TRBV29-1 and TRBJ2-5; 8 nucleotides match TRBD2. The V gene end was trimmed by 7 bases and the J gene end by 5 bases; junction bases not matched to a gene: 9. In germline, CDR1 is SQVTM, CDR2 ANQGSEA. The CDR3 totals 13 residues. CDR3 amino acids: CSATSGDGETQYF. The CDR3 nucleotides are TGCAGCGCTACTAGCGGAGATGGCGAGACCCAGTACTTC.

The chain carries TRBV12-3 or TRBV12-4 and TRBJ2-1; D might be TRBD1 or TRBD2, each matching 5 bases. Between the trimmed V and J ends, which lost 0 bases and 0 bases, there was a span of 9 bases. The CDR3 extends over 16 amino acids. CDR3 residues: CASSLARGSSYNEQFF. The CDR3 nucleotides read TGTGCCAGCAGTTTAGCGAGGGGTAGCTCCTACAATGAGCAGTTCTTC.

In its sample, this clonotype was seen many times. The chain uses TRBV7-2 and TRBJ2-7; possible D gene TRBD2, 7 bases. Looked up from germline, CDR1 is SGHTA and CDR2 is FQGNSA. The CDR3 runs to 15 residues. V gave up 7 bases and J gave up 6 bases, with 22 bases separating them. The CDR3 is CASTLRGGGSIEQYF. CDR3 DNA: TGTGCCAGCACCCTCAGGGGCGGGGGCTCGATCGAGCAGTACTTC.

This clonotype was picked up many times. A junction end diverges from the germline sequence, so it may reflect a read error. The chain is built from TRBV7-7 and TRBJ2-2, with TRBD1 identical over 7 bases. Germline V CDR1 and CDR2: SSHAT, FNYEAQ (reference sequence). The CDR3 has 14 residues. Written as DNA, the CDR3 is TGTGCTAGCAGCAAAACAGGGGAACCCGGGGAGCTGTTTTTT. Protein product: CASSKTGEPGELFF.

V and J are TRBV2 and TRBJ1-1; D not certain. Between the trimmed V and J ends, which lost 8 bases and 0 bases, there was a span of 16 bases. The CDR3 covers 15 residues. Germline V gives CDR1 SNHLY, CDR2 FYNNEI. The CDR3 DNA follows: TGTGCCAGCCAAAGGAGGGAGCGGGTGAACACTGAAGCTTTCTTT. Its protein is CASQRRERVNTEAFF.

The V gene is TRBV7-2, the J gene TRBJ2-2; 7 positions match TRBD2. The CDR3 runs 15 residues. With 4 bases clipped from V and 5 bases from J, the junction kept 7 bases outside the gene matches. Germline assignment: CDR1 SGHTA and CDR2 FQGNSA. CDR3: CASSSRTSGTGELFF. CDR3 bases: TGTGCCAGCAGCTCCCGGACTAGTGGTACCGGGGAGCTGTTTTTT.

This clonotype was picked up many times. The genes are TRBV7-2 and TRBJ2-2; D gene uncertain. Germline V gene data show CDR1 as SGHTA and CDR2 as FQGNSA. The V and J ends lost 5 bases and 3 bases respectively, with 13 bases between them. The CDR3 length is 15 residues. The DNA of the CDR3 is TGTGCCAGCAGCCCGCGGTCCACATACACCGGGGAGCTGTTTTTT. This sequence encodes CASSPRSTYTGELFF.